The entry that follows covers one TCR beta chain sequence. Using immunoSEQ multiplex PCR, the repertoire was profiled, and TCRdb retains in-frame clones only, with some absent. The sample contains around 170,000 clones, roughly nine tenths of which appear only once. The record originates from a study of blood T cell repertoires in COVID-19. This CDR3 has 15 residues. Germline V CDR1 and CDR2: SGHRS, YFSETQ. V was shortened by 5 bases and J by 4 bases, with 15 bases between the two germline ends. The chain carries TRBV5-1 and TRBJ1-4; no clear D gene. The material sequenced was peripheral blood. The receptor was derived from a woman in her 70s with acute or convalescent COVID-19. Written as DNA, the CDR3 is TGCGCCAGCAGACCCGCCTACAGTCTTAATGAAAAACTGTTTTTT. Translating it yields CASRPAYSLNEKLFF.